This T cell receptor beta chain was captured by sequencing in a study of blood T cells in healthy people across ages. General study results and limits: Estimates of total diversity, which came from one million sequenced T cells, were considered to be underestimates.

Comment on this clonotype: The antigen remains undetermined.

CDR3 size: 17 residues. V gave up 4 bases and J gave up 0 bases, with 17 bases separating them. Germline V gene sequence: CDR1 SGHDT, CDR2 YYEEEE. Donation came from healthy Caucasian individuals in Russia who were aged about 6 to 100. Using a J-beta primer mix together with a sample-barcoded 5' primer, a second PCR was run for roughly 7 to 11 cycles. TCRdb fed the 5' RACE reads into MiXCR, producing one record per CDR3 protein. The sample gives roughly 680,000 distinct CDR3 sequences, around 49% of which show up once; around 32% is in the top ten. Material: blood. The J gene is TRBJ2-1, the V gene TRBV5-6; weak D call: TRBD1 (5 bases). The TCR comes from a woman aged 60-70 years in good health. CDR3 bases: TGTGCCAGCAGCCCCGGGTTAGCCGACAGCTCCTACAATGAGCAGTTCTTC. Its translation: CASSPGLADSSYNEQFF.